This TCR beta chain originates from a study of blood T cell repertoires in COVID-19. Study as a whole: Nucleic acid was either cDNA or gDNA, and it came from T cells, B-cell-depleted T cells, or PBMCs.

The repertoire was sequenced with immunoSEQ multiplex PCR; TCRdb's copy has only in-frame clones and lacks some. The sample holds around 160,000 clones, just under 90% seen once. The Seattle site enrolled patients during active infection and followed them longitudinally. The germline V and J ends were trimmed by 8 bases and 5 bases, with 19 bases remaining between them. CDR1 and CDR2 (germline): MNHEY, SVGAGI. This CDR3 comprises 14 residues. Specimen: peripheral blood. The V and J genes are TRBV6-5 and TRBJ2-7; D is perhaps TRBD1 (6 bases). The TCR originated in a woman in her 70s with COVID-19, enrolled during active disease. CDR3 in DNA: TGTGCCAGCGCAGTATCGGACAGAGGTCACGAGCAGTACTTC. Translated: CASAVSDRGHEQYF.